This T cell receptor beta chain was documented in a study of cytomegalovirus exposure and HLA in healthy donors (dated by TCRdb to about 2017). Concerning the study at large: An earlier analysis of 587 of the donors reported 250 to 350 Gb of sequence data and 117 million unique TCR beta sequences obtained from around 190 million T cells. An early release covering about 600 HLA-typed donors comprised approximately 300 gigabases of sequencing data and tens of millions of unique TCR sequences. The genetic ancestry cluster associated with self-reported Caucasian donors included 81% of the 398 genotyped donors. The aim of the study was to test whether cataloging public T cell receptors could identify signatures of past pathogen exposure. The study used immunosequencing to profile the T cell repertoires of 670 or so subjects and linked those repertoires to cytomegalovirus serostatus. Besides the first cohort of some 670 subjects, a separate validation cohort made up of 120 or so different subjects was used. To predict cytomegalovirus infection status, the study combined high-throughput TCR immunosequencing, statistical association of individual TCRs with disease status, and machine learning. To study patterns of TCR occurrence, a later analysis re-analyzed previously published TCR beta repertoires from hundreds of donors and added high-resolution HLA genotyping. Rather than using new phenotypic data, the later analysis identified candidate immune exposures from TCR beta sequences and from how often those sequences occurred across donors. An earlier analysis of around 580 of the donors used high-throughput TCR beta sequencing to judge whether each TCR beta V gene segment behaved as functional or pseudogenic. Donor age, sex, ethnicity and CMV serostatus were collected together with the repertoire data. A later genetic analysis used genome-wide SNP genotypes for about three fifths of the 666 donors, treating that subset as a discovery cohort. All discovery cohort repertoires had been generated on a single sequencing platform. Class I and class II HLA loci were covered by the typing at four-digit resolution. Typing coverage varied by locus: about 620-630 donors for A, B, C, DRB1 and DQB1; around 560 for DQA1; some 610 for DPA1; fewer than 480 for DPB1. Because of strong linkage in the cohort, four to six DR-DQ haplotypes were treated as single units for association and clustering. Among roughly 370 genotyped donors of the cohort, an average of roughly 240,000 unique TCR beta nucleotide sequences were sequenced per donor, about a sixth of them non-productive.

Results and caveats for the whole study, not just this receptor: For the cohort, immune exposure information was limited to CMV serostatus. In vitro tests confirmed that three of the cytomegalovirus-associated TCR beta chains recognize cytomegalovirus antigens. In a later analysis, HLA-associated TCR beta chains were found to be more clonally expanded and to have lower generation probabilities than equally common non-associated chains. V-gene and J-gene trimming of TCR beta chains was associated with a missense DCLRE1C variant in a later genetic analysis, and the association was replicated in an independent cohort. The presence/absence analyses assumed that sequencing depth was roughly uniform across donors, and that assumption may not be true. A further reported finding was that TCR beta sequences accurately predicted the HLA-A and HLA-B alleles for most subjects in the first cohort. Because the 87-base-pair reads could not distinguish some IMGT-functional V segments, including TRBV6-2 and TRBV6-3, those segments were excluded. A later analysis found that most CMV-associated TCR beta chains appeared HLA-restricted, with HLA associations seemingly driven largely by CMV exposure. Linkage disequilibrium might explain the correlated functional status among segregating V segments, but an unknown experimental factor could not be ruled out. In an earlier analysis of some 550 of the donors, most TCR beta V segments were observed in productive rearrangements about 87% or about 30% of the time, broadly matching IMGT annotations. A later analysis associated about 17,000 TCR beta sequences with specific HLA alleles at a false discovery rate of 0.05. In a later analysis, TCR association rates were found to vary across HLA loci, with the most associated TCRs seen for DRB1 alleles and the fewest for HLA-C alleles. In this cohort, only TCR beta chains were sequenced, and detectable features were limited by the absence of alpha or paired-chain data. Compared with the 666-donor mean, donors in an Asian-associated ancestry cluster had fewer N-insertions in productive TCRs, according to a later genetic analysis. Because counts were too low, roughly 17 rarely observed V segments, including chromosome 9 orphons, were left out of the earlier analysis of a few hundred of the donors. HLA typing was unavailable for some donors at each locus, so association tests used only the typed subset. The study gave a list of under 200 TCR beta chains associated with cytomegalovirus. The authors suggested that the approach could potentially be generalized to other disease states and immunological phenotypes. The sequencing pipeline was judged likely to have produced a cluster of highly shared sequence variants as a technical artifact. While some public TCRs were present in many individuals, most TCR sequences turned up only very rarely across donors. In a later analysis, several top co-occurrence clusters were reported to appear linked to parvovirus B19, influenza, CMV and Epstein-Barr virus. The classifier was reported to diagnose cytomegalovirus status with high specificity and sensitivity in both the original cohort and the validation cohort. Assigning TCR associations to individual alleles was difficult when HLA alleles, especially DR and DQ, strongly co-occurred.

Regarding this clone: Its antigen is not yet known.

The cohort was made up of approximately 700 healthy bone marrow donors. At the time of sampling, every cohort member was nominally healthy, though immune exposures that went unrecorded were likely present. The donor tested CMV seropositive and was one of the 289 seropositive cohort members. A peripheral blood sample was provided by each donor, and peripheral blood mononuclear cells were used for TCR beta sequencing. The Qiagen DNeasy Blood Extraction Kit was used to extract genomic DNA from the blood cell samples. Via the germline V gene (reference sequence), CDR1 is MNHEY and CDR2 SMNVEV. The CDR3 goes from the cysteine to the phenylalanine over 15 residues. The read is trimmed to its CDR3 DNA, 45 bases read in frame from base 1. V sheds 3 bases and J sheds 2 bases, leaving 11 bases between their ends. To prepare the library, the immunoSEQ multiplex PCR assay was applied. For the multiplex PCR, a mixture combining 60 forward primers for TCR Vbeta segments and 13 reverse primers for TCR Jbeta segments was used. A multiplex PCR assay on genomic DNA amplified the CDR3 region of rearranged TCR beta genes. On the Illumina HiSeq System, the amplified TCR beta libraries were sequenced as 87-base-pair reads. Regarding the original processing steps: Across the 600 to 700 repertoires, a later analysis counted some 80 million unique TCR beta chains, 9.5 million to 13 million of which were shared by at least two donors. To remove PCR and sequencing errors, raw reads were error-corrected and collapsed into unique sequences using a nearest-neighbor algorithm that merged closely related sequences. To assign V, D and J gene segments, CDR3 sequences were aligned to IMGT reference sequences. For a sequence to be retained, a match of at least six nucleotides to both a V gene segment and a J gene segment was required. Rearrangements were called productive when the CDR3 lacked stop codons and stayed in frame with V and J; all others were non-productive. Following IMGT convention, CDR3 was defined as the stretch from the second conserved V-encoded cysteine up to the conserved J-encoded phenylalanine. In an earlier analysis of more than 550 of the donors, sequences lacking an unambiguous match to a single V gene segment were excluded. An earlier analysis of approximately 590 of the donors classified V segments as functional when productive rearrangements were above 56.7% and as segregating when the standard deviation between donors was above 5%. A statistical classification framework was developed to diagnose cytomegalovirus status using the catalog of TCR beta chain sequences. V and J gene assignment, in a later analysis, came from comparing TCR nucleotide sequences with IMGT/GENE-DB human TR gene sequences. The TCRdist pipeline was used in a later analysis to assign CDR3 sequences and most-parsimonious VDJ recombination scenarios. A later analysis defined each TCR beta chain by its CDR3 amino acid sequence plus V-gene family, and excluded reads lacking a unique V-gene family. To address suspected cross-contamination and a sequencing artifact, a later analysis removed roughly 580 highly shared, low-generation-probability nucleotide sequences. In a later analysis, a clonal expansion index for each public chain was calculated from normalized within-repertoire ranks of inferred template counts. In a later analysis, generation probabilities were computed using a VDJ recombination model fitted to out-of-frame rearrangements, and the results were checked against IGoR. Hypergeometric tests were used in a later analysis to score TCR-TCR, TCR-HLA and TCR-CMV co-occurrence, with a repertoire-size bias correction applied to the TCR pairs. False discovery rates were estimated in a later analysis by permuting HLA or CMV assignments 20 times. In a later analysis, co-occurring TCRs were grouped using DBSCAN, with TCRdist sequence similarity added in when clustering inside HLA-allele-positive subsets. Repertoires with fewer than 30,000 or more than 120,000 public chains were left out of co-occurrence clustering, as were five repertoires with anomalous nucleotide sharing. This immuneACCESS table, as held by TCRdb, lists in-frame sequences with V and J called but not all clones. Of the missing ones, under half trace to an unresolved V gene in checked studies; the others have no known cause. Clone size and the V and J calls come from that table; the DNA yielded D and trimming. The table for this sample lists about 88,000 clones. The ten largest clones take up around 5% of the sample.

This chain is built from TRBV27 and TRBJ1-5; 5 matching bases give a weak D call of TRBD1. This receptor was taken from a girl aged 10-17 years in good health and CMV-seropositive. The sequenced sample was PBMCs. At the DNA level, the sequence is TGTGCCAGCAGTTTCCAGGGAACTGGCAATCAGCCCCAGCATTTT. Protein translation: CASSFQGTGNQPQHF.